This entry lists 6 T cell receptor beta chains sequenced from one sample in a study of T cell changes during pregnancy in multiple sclerosis. The protocol was immunoSEQ multiplex PCR, while the TCRdb copy is restricted to in-frame clones and leaves out a portion. This sample has around 62,000 clones, with about nine tenths found just once. Material: peripheral blood, obtained in the third trimester of pregnancy. These receptors all come from a female donor with multiple sclerosis, enrolled in a pregnancy study.

V is TRBV6-1 and J is TRBJ1-1; tentative D call: TRBD1 (6 bases). This CDR3 comprises 15 residues. V was clipped by 4 bases and J by 11 bases, with 23 bases between them. CDR1 and CDR2 (germline): MNHNS, SASEGT. This CDR3 is CASSASKQGRVFAFF. In nucleotides, the CDR3 is TGTGCCAGCAGTGCTAGTAAGCAGGGGCGGGTCTTTGCTTTCTTT.

This chain joins TRBV18 and TRBJ2-2; D possibly corresponds to TRBD1 (6 bases). Trimming pared 2 bases from V and 1 base from J, leaving 8 bases between. Germline V gives CDR1 KGHSH, CDR2 LQKENI. This CDR3 region has 15 residues. The CDR3 spells CASSPSRGNTGELFF. The CDR3 DNA follows: TGTGCCAGCTCACCATCCAGGGGGAACACCGGGGAGCTGTTTTTT.

V usage is TRBV14 and J usage is TRBJ2-6, with D uncertain. V lost 4 bases and J lost 0, with 7 bases in between. The germline V gene has CDR1 SGHDN and CDR2 FVKESK. This CDR3 is 15 amino acids long. This CDR3 is CASSPGSSGANVLTF. The CDR3 region has the DNA TGTGCCAGCAGCCCAGGCAGCTCTGGGGCCAACGTCCTGACTTTC.

The chain has TRBV4-2 and TRBJ2-1, with 8 nucleotides matching TRBD2. Looked up from germline, CDR1 is LGHNA and CDR2 is YNFKEQ. V shed 3 bases, J shed 6 bases, and the junction held 7 bases outside the gene matches. The CDR3 extends over 15 amino acids. Here the CDR3 reads CASSHLAGGGNEQFF. As DNA, the CDR3 is TGTGCCAGCAGCCACCTCGCGGGGGGCGGCAATGAGCAGTTCTTC.

This chain links TRBV4-2 with TRBJ2-1, with 10 bases fitting TRBD2. V lost 4 bases and J lost 9; bases outside the gene matches: 12. Germline lookup yields CDR1 LGHNA and CDR2 YNFKEQ. There are 16 residues in the CDR3. This CDR3 reads CASSPFASGSIGEQFF. The CDR3 DNA sequence: TGTGCCAGCAGCCCCTTTGCTAGCGGGAGTATCGGTGAGCAGTTCTTC.

The chain employs TRBV9 and TRBJ2-5, with D possibly being TRBD1 (6 bases). Trimming left V 2 bases short and J 4 bases short, with 12 bases between. CDR3 length equals 14 residues. Germline values: CDR1 SGDLS, CDR2 YYNGEE. The CDR3 protein is CASSVSGAPETQYF. The CDR3 DNA follows: TGTGCCAGCAGCGTTTCAGGGGCGCCAGAGACCCAGTACTTC.